The T cell receptor (beta chain) under discussion was sequenced for a study of blood T cell repertoires in COVID-19. Study summary: Collection of acute and convalescent COVID-19 samples took place in the United States, Italy and Spain.

CDR1 is MDHEN, CDR2 SYDVKM, per germline. The V end was cut by 6 bases, the J end by 4 bases, with 15 bases between. The CDR3 extends over 14 amino acids. Libraries were prepared by immunoSEQ multiplex PCR; TCRdb keeps only in-frame clonotypes and omits some of them. Here the sample spans about 430,000 clones, approximately 92% being singletons. Sequencing was carried out using PBMCs or T cells enriched from blood (not recorded which). The sequence was collected from a man aged 25 to 40 who had recovered from COVID-19. The gene calls are TRBV28 and TRBJ1-1; a weak D match, TRBD1 (6 bases). DNA for the CDR3: TGTGCCAGCAGCCCTCCGGACAGCCGCACTGAAGCTTTCTTT. Protein sequence: CASSPPDSRTEAFF.